The 19 T cell receptor beta chains in this list originate from one sample, sequenced in a study of cytomegalovirus exposure and HLA in healthy donors. The PCR had 60 Vbeta and 13 Jbeta primers. Profiling relied on immunoSEQ multiplex PCR, and the TCRdb table lists in-frame clones only, not all of them. Of about 190,000 clones in the sample, more than 75% were seen once. The sequencing sample was made of PBMCs. The source is a woman in her late teens or twenties in good health and CMV-seronegative.

V gene TRBV30 combines with J gene TRBJ2-2, with a weak D call TRBD2 (6 bases). CDR3 length equals 13 residues. Germline CDR1 and CDR2: GTSNPN and SVGIG (reference sequence). V lost 2 bases, J lost 8 bases, and 12 bases lay in between. The DNA for the CDR3 is TGTGCCTGGAGTTTCGGGGGTCTGGGGGAGCTGTTTTTT. Protein sequence: CAWSFGGLGELFF.

The rearrangement joins TRBV5-3 to TRBJ2-7, with a weak D call TRBD2 (5 bases). TRBV5-3 is reported as an ORF; its role is uncertain. This CDR3 has 16 amino acids. The V and J ends lost 1 base and 4 bases respectively, with 18 bases between them. CDR3 region: CARSLPSMTRLYEQYF. For the CDR3, the DNA is TGTGCCAGAAGCTTGCCTAGCATGACCCGGCTTTACGAGCAGTACTTC.

J is TRBJ2-1 and V is TRBV5-6; 9 nucleotides align to TRBD2. Germline-derived CDR1 and CDR2 are SGHDT and YYEEEE. The CDR3 loop spans 15 amino acids. Losses at the gene ends were 4 bases for V and 7 bases for J; bases not matched to a gene: 9. CDR3 region: CASSRGSGGFNEQFF. DNA for the CDR3: TGTGCCAGCAGCAGGGGTAGCGGGGGATTTAATGAGCAGTTCTTC.

The chain joins TRBV7-9 to TRBJ1-1; 7 bases match TRBD1. CDR3 length: 15 amino acids. The germline V gene has CDR1 SEHNR and CDR2 FQNEAQ (reference sequence). V gave up 11 bases and J gave up 0 bases; unmatched junction bases: 12. As DNA, the CDR3 is TGTGCCGGAACGAGGGGGCGCCGCATGAACACTGAAGCTTTCTTT. Amino acids: CAGTRGRRMNTEAFF. Full variable domain (missing parts from reference TRBV7-9 and TRBJ1-1): DTGVSQNPRHKITKRGQNVTFRCDPISEHNRLYWYRQTLGQGPEFLTYFQNEAQLEKSRLLSDRFSAERPKGSFSTLEIQRTEQGDSAMYLCAGTRGRRMNTEAFFGQGTRLTVV.

The J gene is TRBJ1-4, the V gene TRBV2; D gene ambiguous. The V gene lost 3 bases and the J gene lost 0 bases, with 14 bases spanning the gap. The CDR3 totals 17 residues. Per germline, CDR1 SNHLY and CDR2 FYNNEI. The CDR3 sequence: CASSEGHLLATNEKLFF. DNA of the CDR3: TGTGCCAGCAGTGAGGGCCATTTGCTTGCAACTAATGAAAAACTGTTTTTT.

The chain combines TRBV11-2 with TRBJ2-7; D uncertain. The germline V gene has CDR1 SGHAT and CDR2 FQNNGV. The CDR3 extends over 10 amino acids. Trimming took 5 bases from V and 3 from J, leaving 2 bases between them. CDR3 region: CASSHYEQYF. For the CDR3, the DNA is TGTGCCAGCAGCCACTACGAGCAGTACTTC.

The chain links TRBV27 to TRBJ2-1, with 8 bases matching TRBD2. This CDR3 has 12 amino acids. The junction had 5 bases not matched to a gene; V was cut back by 3 bases and J by 13 bases. CDR1 is MNHEY and CDR2 is SMNVEV in the germline V gene (reference sequence). CDR3 bases: TGTGCCAGCAGTTTTAGCGGGAAAAGACAGTTCTTC. This translates into CASSFSGKRQFF.

The rearrangement links TRBV9 to TRBJ2-2; TRBD1 matches at 9 bases. Per the germline V gene, CDR1 is SGDLS and CDR2 is YYNGEE. The CDR3 spans 16 residues. V was pared by 3 bases and J by 6 bases, with 9 bases of the junction left unmatched. The CDR3: CASSAPTGGSAGELFF. CDR3 nucleotides: TGTGCCAGCAGCGCACCGACAGGGGGGTCGGCCGGGGAGCTGTTTTTT.

The chain uses TRBV29-1 and TRBJ1-2, with a weak D call TRBD1 (6 bases). CDR3 length: 14 residues. CDR1 and CDR2 from the germline V gene are SQVTM and ANQGSEA. Trimming removed 4 bases at V and 4 bases at J, with 16 bases between. The CDR3 coding sequence is TGCAGCGTTGGTGGGAGGGGGTCGATCTATGGCTACACCTTC. This sequence encodes CSVGGRGSIYGYTF. Filled out from reference TRBV29-1 and TRBJ1-2, the complete variable domain reads SAVISQKPSRDICQRGTSLTIQCQVDSQVTMMFWYRQQPGQSLTLIATANQGSEATYESGFVIDKFPISRPNLTFSTLTVSNMSPEDSSIYLCSVGGRGSIYGYTFGSGTRLTVV.

The chain uses TRBV9 and TRBJ1-6; 7 bases fit TRBD1. This CDR3 spans 14 amino acids. J lost 7 bases, V lost 6 bases, and 7 bases had no gene match. The germline V gene encodes CDR1 SGDLS and CDR2 YYNGEE. CDR3 DNA sequence: TGTGCCAGCAACCCGGGACAGAAAAATTCACCCCTCCACTTT. This encodes CASNPGQKNSPLHF.

The chain couples TRBV11-2 to TRBJ2-1, with 12 nucleotides matching TRBD2. The CDR3 is 16 amino acids. V lost 1 base and J lost 9; bases outside the gene matches: 7. CDR1 is SGHAT, CDR2 FQNNGV, per germline. CDR3 coding DNA: TGTGCCAGCAGCTTAGGGAGACTAGCGGGAGTTGCTGAGCAGTTCTTC. The encoded protein is CASSLGRLAGVAEQFF. The whole variable domain, filled in from reference TRBV11-2 and TRBJ2-1, reads EAGVAQSPRYKIIEKRQSVAFWCNPISGHATLYWYQQILGQGPKLLIQFQNNGVVDDSQLPKDRFSAERLKGVDSTLKIQPAKLEDSAVYLCASSLGRLAGVAEQFFGPGTRLTVL.

This chain links TRBV9 with TRBJ2-1; D unclear. The CDR3 sequence is 14 residues long. V was shortened by 2 bases and J by 0 bases, with 6 bases between the two germline ends. Germline V lookup: CDR1 SGDLS, CDR2 YYNGEE. This chain's CDR3 is CASSVESSYNEQFF. The CDR3, as DNA: TGTGCCAGCAGCGTCGAGAGCTCCTACAATGAGCAGTTCTTC.

The genes are TRBV21-1 and TRBJ1-1. TRBV21-1 corresponds to a pseudogene. The CDR3 extends over 13 amino acids. The CDR3 DNA reads as TGTGCCAGCAGCAAAGCCCGCAATGTCGGAGCTTTCTTT. Translation gives CASSKARNVGAFF.

This rearrangement joins TRBV29-1 to TRBJ1-5; the match to TRBD1 covers 7 bases. The CDR3 extends over 14 amino acids. V shed 5 bases and J 6 bases; nucleotides not matched to a gene: 10. CDR1 SQVTM and CDR2 ANQGSEA come from the germline V gene. CDR3 sequence: CSVTTQQGIQPQHF. CDR3 coding DNA: TGCAGCGTTACTACACAACAGGGGATTCAGCCCCAGCATTTT.

The chain combines TRBV18 with TRBJ1-2; 11 bases are a match to TRBD1. Germline CDR1 is KGHSH and CDR2 is LQKENI. The CDR3 runs to 15 residues. Trimming cost V 2 bases and J 8 bases; bases outside gene matches: 7. CDR3 protein: CASSPGWGQGEGYTF. The CDR3 nucleotides read TGTGCCAGCTCACCAGGCTGGGGACAGGGGGAAGGCTACACCTTC.

The chain has TRBV19 and TRBJ1-4, with D possibly matching TRBD1 (5 bases). Trimming pared 3 bases from V and 5 bases from J, leaving 13 bases between. CDR3 size: 15 residues. The V gene's germline CDR1 is LNHDA and CDR2 SQIVND (reference sequence). The CDR3 region has the DNA TGTGCCAGTAGTATCTTGGGGCAGTGGAATGAAAAACTGTTTTTT. Its protein product is CASSILGQWNEKLFF.

The chain uses TRBV5-1 and TRBJ2-7; TRBD1 matches at 7 bases. J gave up 4 bases and V 2 bases, and 9 bases lay outside the gene matches. This CDR3 comprises 15 residues. CDR1 and CDR2 (germline): SGHRS, YFSETQ. The CDR3 DNA is TGCGCCAGCAGCTTACCCGGGACAGCCAATTACGAGCAGTACTTC. It encodes CASSLPGTANYEQYF.

The chain uses TRBV15 and TRBJ1-2; D is perhaps TRBD1 (5 bases). The CDR3 is 16 residues long. V was pared by 0 bases and J by 5 bases, with 16 bases between. From germline, CDR1 is LNHNV and CDR2 YYDKDF (reference sequence). CDR3 in DNA: TGTGCCACCAGCAGAGAATCCGGTGCGGGGACTTATGGCTACACCTTC. This encodes CATSRESGAGTYGYTF.

V usage is TRBV7-9 and J usage is TRBJ1-6, with 7 nucleotides matching TRBD1. J lost 14 bases, V lost 5 bases, and 12 bases had no gene match. There are 14 residues in the CDR3. Germline V CDR1 and CDR2: SEHNR, FQNEAQ (reference sequence). CDR3 nucleotide sequence: TGTGCCAGCAGCCCCCAGCAGGGGGTCGGGACCCTCCACTTT. It specifies CASSPQQGVGTLHF.